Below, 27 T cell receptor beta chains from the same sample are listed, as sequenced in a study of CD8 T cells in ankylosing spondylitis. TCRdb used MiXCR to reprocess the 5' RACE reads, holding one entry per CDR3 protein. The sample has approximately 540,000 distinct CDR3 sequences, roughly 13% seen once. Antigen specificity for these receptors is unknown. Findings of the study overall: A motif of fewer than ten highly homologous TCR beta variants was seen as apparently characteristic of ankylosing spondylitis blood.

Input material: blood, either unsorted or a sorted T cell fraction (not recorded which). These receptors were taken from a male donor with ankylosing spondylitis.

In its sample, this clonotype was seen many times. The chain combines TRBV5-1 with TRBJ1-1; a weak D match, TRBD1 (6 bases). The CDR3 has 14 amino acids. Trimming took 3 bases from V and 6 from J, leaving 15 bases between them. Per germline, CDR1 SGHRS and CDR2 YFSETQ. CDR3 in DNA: TGCGCCAGCAGCTCCAGAGGAGGGGGATCTGAAGCTTTCTTT. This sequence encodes CASSSRGGGSEAFF.

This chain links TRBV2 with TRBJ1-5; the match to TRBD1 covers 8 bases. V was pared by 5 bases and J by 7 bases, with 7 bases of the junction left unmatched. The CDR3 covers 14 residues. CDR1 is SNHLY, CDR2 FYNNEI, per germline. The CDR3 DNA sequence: TGTGCCAGCAGTAAGCAGGGGGCGGAACAGCCCCAGCATTTT. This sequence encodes CASSKQGAEQPQHF.

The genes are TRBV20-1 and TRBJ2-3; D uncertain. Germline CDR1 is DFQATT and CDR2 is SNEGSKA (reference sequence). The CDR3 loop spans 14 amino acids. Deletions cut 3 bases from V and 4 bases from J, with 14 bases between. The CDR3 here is CSASEGIGADTQYF. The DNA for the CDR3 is TGCAGTGCTAGTGAAGGAATTGGGGCAGATACGCAGTATTTT.

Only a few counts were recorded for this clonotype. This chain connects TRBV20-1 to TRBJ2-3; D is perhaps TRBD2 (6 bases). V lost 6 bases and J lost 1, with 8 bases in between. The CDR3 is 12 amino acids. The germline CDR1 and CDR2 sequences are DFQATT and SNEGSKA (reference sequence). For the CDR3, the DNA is TGCAGTGCGGAGCGGGGCACAGATACGCAGTATTTT. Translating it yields CSAERGTDTQYF.

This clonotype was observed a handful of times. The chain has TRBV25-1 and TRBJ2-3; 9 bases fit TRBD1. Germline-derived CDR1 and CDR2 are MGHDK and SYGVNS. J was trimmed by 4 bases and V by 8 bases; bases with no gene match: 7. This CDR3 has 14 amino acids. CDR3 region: CASVETGGPDTQYF. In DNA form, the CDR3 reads TGTGCCAGCGTAGAGACAGGGGGACCAGATACGCAGTATTTT.

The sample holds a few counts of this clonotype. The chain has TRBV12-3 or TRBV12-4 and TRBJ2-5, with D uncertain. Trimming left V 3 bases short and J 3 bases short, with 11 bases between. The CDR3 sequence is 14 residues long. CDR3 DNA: TGTGCCAGCAGTTTTTGGCAGGTGAAAGAGACCCAGTACTTC. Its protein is CASSFWQVKETQYF.

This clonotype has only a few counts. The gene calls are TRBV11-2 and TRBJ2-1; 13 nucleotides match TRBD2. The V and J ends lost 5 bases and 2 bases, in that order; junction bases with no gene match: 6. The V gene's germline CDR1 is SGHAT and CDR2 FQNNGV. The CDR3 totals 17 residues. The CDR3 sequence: CASSRTSGRGTYNEQFF. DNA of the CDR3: TGTGCCAGCAGCAGGACTAGCGGGAGAGGGACCTACAATGAGCAGTTCTTC.

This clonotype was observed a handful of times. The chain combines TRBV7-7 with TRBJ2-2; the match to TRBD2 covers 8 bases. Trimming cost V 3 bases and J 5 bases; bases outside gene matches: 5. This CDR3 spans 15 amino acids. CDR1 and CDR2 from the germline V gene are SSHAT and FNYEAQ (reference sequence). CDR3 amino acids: CASSFGRAGTGELFF. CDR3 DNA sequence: TGTGCCAGCAGCTTCGGGAGGGCCGGAACCGGGGAGCTGTTTTTT.

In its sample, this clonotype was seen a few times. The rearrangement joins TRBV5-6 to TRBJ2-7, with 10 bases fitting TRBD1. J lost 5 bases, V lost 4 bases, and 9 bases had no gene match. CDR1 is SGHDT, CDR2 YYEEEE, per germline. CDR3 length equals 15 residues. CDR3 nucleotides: TGTGCCAGCAGCCTGAGAGACAGGGGGCGTAACGAGCAGTACTTC. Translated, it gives CASSLRDRGRNEQYF.

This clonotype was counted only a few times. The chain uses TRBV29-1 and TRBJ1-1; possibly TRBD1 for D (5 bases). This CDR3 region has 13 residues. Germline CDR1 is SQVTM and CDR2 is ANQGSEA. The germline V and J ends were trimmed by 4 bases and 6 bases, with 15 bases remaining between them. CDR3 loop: CSVGQGGSAEAFF. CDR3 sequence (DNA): TGCAGCGTTGGTCAGGGTGGGAGTGCTGAAGCTTTCTTT. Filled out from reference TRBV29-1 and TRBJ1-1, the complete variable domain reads SAVISQKPSRDICQRGTSLTIQCQVDSQVTMMFWYRQQPGQSLTLIATANQGSEATYESGFVIDKFPISRPNLTFSTLTVSNMSPEDSSIYLCSVGQGGSAEAFFGQGTRLTVV.

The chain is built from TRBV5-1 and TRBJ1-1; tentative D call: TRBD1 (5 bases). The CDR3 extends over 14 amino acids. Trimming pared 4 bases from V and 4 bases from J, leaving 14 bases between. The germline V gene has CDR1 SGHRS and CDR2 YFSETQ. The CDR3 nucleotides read TGCGCCAGCAGCGCCGGTCGTGGGGGCACTGAAGCTTTCTTT. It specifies CASSAGRGGTEAFF.

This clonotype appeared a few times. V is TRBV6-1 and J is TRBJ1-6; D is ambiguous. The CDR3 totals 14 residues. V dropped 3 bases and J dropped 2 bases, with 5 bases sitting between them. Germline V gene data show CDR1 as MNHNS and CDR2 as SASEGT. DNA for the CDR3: TGTGCCAGCAGTGAGTGGCCCTATAATTCACCCCTCCACTTT. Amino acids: CASSEWPYNSPLHF.

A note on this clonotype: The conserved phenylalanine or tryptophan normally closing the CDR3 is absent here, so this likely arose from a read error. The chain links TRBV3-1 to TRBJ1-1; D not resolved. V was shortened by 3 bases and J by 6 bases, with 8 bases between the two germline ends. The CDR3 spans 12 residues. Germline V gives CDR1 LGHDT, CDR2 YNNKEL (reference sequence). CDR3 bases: TGTGCCAGCAGCCACCAAAAGGCTGAAGCTTTCGTT. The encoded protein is CASSHQKAEAFV.

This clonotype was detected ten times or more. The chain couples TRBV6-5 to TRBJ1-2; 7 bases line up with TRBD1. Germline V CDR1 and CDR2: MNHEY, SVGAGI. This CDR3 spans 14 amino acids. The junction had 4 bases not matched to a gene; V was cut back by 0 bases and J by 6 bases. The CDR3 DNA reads TGTGCCAGCAGTTACTCCCCAGGGGGGGATGGCTACACCTTC. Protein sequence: CASSYSPGGDGYTF.

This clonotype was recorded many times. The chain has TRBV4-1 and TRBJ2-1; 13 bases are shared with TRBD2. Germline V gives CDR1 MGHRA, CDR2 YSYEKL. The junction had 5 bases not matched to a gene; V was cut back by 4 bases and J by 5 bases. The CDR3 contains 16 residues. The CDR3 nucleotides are TGCGCCAGCAGCCCTTACGGGACTAGCGGGAACAATGAGCAGTTCTTC. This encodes CASSPYGTSGNNEQFF.

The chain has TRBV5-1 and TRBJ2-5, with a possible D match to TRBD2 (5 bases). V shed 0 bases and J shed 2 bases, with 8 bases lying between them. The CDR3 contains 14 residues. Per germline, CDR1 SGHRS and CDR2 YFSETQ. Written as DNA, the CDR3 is TGCGCCAGCAGCTTGGCCCCGGGACAAGAGACCCAGTACTTC. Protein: CASSLAPGQETQYF.

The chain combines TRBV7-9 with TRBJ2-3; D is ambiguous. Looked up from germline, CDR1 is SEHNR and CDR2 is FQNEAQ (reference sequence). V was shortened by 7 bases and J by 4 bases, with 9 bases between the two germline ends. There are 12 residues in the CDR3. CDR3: CASTSGSDTQYF. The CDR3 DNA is TGTGCCAGCACCTCGGGTTCAGATACGCAGTATTTT.

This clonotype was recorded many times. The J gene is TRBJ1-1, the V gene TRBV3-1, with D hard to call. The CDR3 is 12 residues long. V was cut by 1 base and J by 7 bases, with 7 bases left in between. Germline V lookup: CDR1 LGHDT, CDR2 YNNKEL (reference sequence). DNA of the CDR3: TGTGCCAGCAGCCAAGGAGTTTATGAAGCTTTCTTT. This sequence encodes CASSQGVYEAFF.

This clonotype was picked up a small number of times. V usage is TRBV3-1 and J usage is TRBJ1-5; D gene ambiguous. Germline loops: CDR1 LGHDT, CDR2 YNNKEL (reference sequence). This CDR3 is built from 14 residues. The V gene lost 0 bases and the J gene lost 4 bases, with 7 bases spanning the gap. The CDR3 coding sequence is TGTGCCAGCAGCCAAGATCCAAAGAATCAGCCCCAGCATTTT. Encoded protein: CASSQDPKNQPQHF.

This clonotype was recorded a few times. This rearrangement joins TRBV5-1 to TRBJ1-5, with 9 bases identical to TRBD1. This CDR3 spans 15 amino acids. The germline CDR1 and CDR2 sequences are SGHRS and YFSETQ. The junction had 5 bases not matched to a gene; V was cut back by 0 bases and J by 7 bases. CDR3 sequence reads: CASSLGDREGQPQHF. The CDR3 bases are TGCGCCAGCAGCTTGGGGGACAGGGAAGGCCAGCCCCAGCATTTT.

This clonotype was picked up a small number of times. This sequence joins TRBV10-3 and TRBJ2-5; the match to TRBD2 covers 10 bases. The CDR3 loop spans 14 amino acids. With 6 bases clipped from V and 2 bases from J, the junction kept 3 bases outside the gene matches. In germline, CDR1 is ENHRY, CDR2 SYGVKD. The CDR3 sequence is CAISASGGQETQYF. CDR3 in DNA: TGTGCCATCAGCGCTAGCGGGGGACAAGAGACCCAGTACTTC.

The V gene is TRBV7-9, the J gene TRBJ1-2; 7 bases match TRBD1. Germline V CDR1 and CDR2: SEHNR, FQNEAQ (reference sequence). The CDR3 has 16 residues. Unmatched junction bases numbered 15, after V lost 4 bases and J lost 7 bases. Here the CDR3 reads CASSSKGTEFPFGYTF. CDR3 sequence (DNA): TGTGCCAGCAGCTCCAAGGGGACAGAGTTCCCGTTTGGCTACACCTTC.

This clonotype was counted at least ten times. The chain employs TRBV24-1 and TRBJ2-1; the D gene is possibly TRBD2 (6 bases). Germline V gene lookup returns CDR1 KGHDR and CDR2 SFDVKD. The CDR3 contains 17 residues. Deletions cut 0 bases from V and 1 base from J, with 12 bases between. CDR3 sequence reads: CATSDLGGPESYNEQFF. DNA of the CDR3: TGTGCCACCAGTGATTTGGGAGGGCCGGAGTCCTACAATGAGCAGTTCTTC.

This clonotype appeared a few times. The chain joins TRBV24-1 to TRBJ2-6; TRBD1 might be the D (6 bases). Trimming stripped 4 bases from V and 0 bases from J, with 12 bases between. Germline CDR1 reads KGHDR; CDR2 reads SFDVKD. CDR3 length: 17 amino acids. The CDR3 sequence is CATSDPDRSSGANVLTF. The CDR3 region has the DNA TGTGCCACCAGTGACCCCGACAGGAGCTCTGGGGCCAACGTCCTGACTTTC.

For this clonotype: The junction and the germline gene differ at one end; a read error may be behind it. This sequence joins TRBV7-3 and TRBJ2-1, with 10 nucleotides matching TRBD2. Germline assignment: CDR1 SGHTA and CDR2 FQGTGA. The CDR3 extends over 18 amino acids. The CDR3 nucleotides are TGTGCCTGCAGTTCCCCTAACAGTCTAGCGGGAGCGTACAATGAGCAGTTCTTC. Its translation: CACSSPNSLAGAYNEQFF.

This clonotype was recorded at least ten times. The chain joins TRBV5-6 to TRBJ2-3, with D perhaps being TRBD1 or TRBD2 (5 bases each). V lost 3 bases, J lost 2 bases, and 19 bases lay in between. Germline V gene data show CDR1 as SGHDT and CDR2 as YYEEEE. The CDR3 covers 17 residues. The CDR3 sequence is CASSSPLVGDITDTQYF. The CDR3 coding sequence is TGTGCCAGCAGCTCACCACTAGTGGGGGATATCACAGATACGCAGTATTTT.

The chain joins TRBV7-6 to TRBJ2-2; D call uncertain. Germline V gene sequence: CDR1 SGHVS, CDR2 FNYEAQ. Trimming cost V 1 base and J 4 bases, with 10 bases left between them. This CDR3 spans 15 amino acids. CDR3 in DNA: TGTGCCAGCAGCTTAGTGTTCCCTGGCACCGGGGAGCTGTTTTTT. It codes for CASSLVFPGTGELFF.